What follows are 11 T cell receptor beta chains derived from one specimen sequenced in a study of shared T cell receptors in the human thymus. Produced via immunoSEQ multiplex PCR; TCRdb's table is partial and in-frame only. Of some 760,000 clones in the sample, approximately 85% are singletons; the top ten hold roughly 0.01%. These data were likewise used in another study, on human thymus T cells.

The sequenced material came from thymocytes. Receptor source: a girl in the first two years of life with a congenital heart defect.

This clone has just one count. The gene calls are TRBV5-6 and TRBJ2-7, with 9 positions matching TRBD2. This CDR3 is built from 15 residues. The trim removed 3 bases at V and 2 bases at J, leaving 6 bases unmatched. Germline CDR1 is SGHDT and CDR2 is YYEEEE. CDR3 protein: CASSSEAGGAYEQYF. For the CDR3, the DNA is TGTGCCAGCAGCTCCGAAGCGGGGGGAGCCTACGAGCAGTACTTC.

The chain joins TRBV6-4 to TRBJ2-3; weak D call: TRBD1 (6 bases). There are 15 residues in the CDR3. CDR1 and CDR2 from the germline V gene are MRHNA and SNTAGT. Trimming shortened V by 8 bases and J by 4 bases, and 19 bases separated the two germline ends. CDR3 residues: CASGPSLGGPDTQYF. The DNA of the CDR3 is TGTGCCAGCGGCCCCAGTCTTGGGGGCCCAGATACGCAGTATTTT.

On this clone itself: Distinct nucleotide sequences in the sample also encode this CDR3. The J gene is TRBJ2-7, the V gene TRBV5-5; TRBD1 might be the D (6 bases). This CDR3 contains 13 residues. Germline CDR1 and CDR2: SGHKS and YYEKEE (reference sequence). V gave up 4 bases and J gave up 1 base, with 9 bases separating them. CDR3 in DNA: TGTGCCAGCAGCCTTGGACAGTCCTACGAGCAGTACTTC. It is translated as CASSLGQSYEQYF.

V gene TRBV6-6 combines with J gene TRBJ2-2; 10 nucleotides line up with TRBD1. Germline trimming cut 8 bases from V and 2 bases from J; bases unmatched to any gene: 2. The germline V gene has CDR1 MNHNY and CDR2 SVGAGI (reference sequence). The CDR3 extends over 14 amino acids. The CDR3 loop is CASGTGVNTGELFF. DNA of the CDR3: TGTGCCAGCGGGACAGGGGTCAACACCGGGGAGCTGTTTTTT.

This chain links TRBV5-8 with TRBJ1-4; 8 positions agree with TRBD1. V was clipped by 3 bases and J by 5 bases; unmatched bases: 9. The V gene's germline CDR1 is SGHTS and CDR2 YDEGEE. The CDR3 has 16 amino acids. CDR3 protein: CASSWRQGRKNEKLFF. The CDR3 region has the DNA TGTGCCAGCAGCTGGCGACAGGGGAGGAAAAATGAAAAACTGTTTTTT. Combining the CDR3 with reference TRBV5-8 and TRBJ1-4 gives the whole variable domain EAGVTQSPTHLIKTRGQQATLRCSPISGHTSVYWYQQALGLGLQFLLWYDEGEERNRGNFPPRFSGRQFPNYSSELNVNALELEDSALYLCASSWRQGRKNEKLFFGSGTQLSVL.

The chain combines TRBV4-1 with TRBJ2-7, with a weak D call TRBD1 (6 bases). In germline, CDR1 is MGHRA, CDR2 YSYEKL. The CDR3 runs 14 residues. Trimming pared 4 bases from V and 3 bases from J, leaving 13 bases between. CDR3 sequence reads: CASSPKIQGYEQYF. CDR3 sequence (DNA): TGCGCCAGCAGCCCTAAAATACAGGGCTACGAGCAGTACTTC.

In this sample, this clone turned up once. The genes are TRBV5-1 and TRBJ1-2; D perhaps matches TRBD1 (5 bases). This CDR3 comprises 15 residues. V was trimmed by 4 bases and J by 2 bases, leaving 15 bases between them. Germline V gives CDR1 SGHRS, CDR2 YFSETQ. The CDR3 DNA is TGCGCCAGCAGCACGCCCCAGGGCGCCAACTATGGCTACACCTTC. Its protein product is CASSTPQGANYGYTF.

The CDR3 DNA is TGTGCCAGCAGCTCCCTACAGGGGATAAGGACTGAAGCTTTCTTT. Translation: CASSSLQGIRTEAFF. The chain has TRBV7-2 and TRBJ1-1; TRBD1 aligns across 7 bases. After removal of 4 bases from V and 5 bases from J, the junction contained 10 bases not matched to a gene. The CDR3 extends over 15 amino acids. Germline-derived CDR1 and CDR2 are SGHTA and FQGNSA.

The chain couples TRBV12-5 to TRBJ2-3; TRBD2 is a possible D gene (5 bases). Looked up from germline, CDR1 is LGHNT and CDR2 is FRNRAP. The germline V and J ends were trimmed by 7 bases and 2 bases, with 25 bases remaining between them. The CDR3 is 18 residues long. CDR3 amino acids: CASAAGLRYHAHTDTQYF. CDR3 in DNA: TGTGCTAGTGCGGCGGGCCTCAGATATCATGCCCACACAGATACGCAGTATTTT. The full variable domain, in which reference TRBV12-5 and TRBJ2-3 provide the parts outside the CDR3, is DARVTQTPRHKVTEMGQEVTMRCQPILGHNTVFWYRQTMMQGLELLAYFRNRAPLDDSGMPKDRFSAEMPDATLATLKIQPSEPRDSAVYFCASAAGLRYHAHTDTQYFGPGTRLTVL.

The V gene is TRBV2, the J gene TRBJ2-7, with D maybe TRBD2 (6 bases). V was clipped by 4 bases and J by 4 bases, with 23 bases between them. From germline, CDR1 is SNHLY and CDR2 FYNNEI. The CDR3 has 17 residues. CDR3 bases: TGTGCCAGCAGTGTCCTCGTGGGACTTTTGTGCGAATACGAGCAGTACTTC. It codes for CASSVLVGLLCEYEQYF.

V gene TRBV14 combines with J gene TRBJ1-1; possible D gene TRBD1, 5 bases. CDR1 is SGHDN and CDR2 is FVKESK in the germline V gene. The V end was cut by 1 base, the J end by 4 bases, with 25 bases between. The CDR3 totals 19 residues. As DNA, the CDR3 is TGTGCCAGCAGCCAAGTTTCTTCGGGACCCAGGCAGGAGGGCACTGAAGCTTTCTTT. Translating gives CASSQVSSGPRQEGTEAFF.